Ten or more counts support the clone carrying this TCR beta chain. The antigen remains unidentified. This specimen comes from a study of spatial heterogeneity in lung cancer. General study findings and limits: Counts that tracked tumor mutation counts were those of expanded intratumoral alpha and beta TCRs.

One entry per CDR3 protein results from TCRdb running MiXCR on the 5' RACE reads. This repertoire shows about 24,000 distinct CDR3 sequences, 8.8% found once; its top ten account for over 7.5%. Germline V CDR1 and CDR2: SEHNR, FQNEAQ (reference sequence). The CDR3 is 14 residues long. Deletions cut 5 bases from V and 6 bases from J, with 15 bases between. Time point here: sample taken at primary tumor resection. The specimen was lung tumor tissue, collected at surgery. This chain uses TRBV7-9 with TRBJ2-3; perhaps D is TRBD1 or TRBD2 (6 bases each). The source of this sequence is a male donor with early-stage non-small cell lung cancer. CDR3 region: CASSPMGGKDTQYF. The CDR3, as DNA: TGTGCCAGCAGCCCTATGGGGGGCAAGGATACGCAGTATTTT.